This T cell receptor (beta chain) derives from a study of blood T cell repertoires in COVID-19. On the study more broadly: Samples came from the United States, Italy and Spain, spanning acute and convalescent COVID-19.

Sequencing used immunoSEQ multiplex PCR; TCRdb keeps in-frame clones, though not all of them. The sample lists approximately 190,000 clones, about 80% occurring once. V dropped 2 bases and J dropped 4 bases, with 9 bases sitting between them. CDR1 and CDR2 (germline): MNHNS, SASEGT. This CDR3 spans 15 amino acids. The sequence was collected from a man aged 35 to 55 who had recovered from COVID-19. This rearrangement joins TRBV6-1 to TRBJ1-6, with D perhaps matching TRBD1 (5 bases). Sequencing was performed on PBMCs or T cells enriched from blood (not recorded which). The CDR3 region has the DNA TGTGCCAGCAGTGAAAGCAGGGCATATAATTCACCCCTCCACTTT. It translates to CASSESRAYNSPLHF.